This T cell receptor (beta chain) was observed in a study of cytotoxic CD8 clonotypes in ibrutinib-treated CLL. Study at large: Recorded responses included about 25 partial and 2 complete; following median approximately 68 months, 14 stayed remitted and around 12 progressed.

As to this clone: Its matching antigen is unknown.

With sequencing, the targeted depth ranged from 1 in 200,000 to 1 in 1 million T cells. Measured with immunoSEQ multiplex PCR; TCRdb has only the in-frame clones, and not every one. The table has some 300,000 clones, roughly 79% seen once. General study results and limits: Sustained-remission patients were sampled at different times than progressing patients were. Treatment saw public clonotypes, which were uncommon, either contract or stay stable.

The V and J ends lost 3 bases and 4 bases respectively, with 10 bases between them. The CDR3 extends over 14 amino acids. In germline, CDR1 is KGHSH, CDR2 LQKENI. The sequencing used PBMCs, collected before ibrutinib treatment. The rearrangement links TRBV18 to TRBJ1-5; perhaps TRBD1 as D (5 bases). The TCR originated in a human donor with chronic lymphocytic leukemia. This chain's CDR3 is CASSPDILNQPQHF. CDR3 bases: TGTGCCAGCTCACCGGACATACTAAATCAGCCCCAGCATTTT. Looking up the rest from reference TRBV18 and TRBJ1-5 gives the full variable domain: NAGVMQNPRHLVRRRGQEARLRCSPMKGHSHVYWYRQLPEEGLKFMVYLQKENIIDESGMPKERFSAEFPKEGPSILRIQQVVRGDSAAYFCASSPDILNQPQHFGDGTRLSIL.